This passage covers 5 T cell receptor beta chains from one sample sequenced in a study of PD-L1 blockade in urothelial cancer. TCRdb's copy holds only in-frame clones and misses some; the assay was immunoSEQ multiplex PCR. The profile shows approximately 110,000 clones, approximately 90% of them singletons. Indicated time point: peripheral blood 6 weeks after treatment start. Sequencing was performed on PBMCs, taken around atezolizumab (anti-PD-L1) treatment. The receptor set was obtained from a man aged 60 to 75 with urothelial cancer.

The chain recombines TRBV9 with TRBJ1-5; D unresolved. The germline gives CDR1 SGDLS, CDR2 YYNGEE. The CDR3 is 16 residues long. V lost 5 bases and J 4 bases, leaving 19 bases between the germline ends. CDR3 residues: CASSGESDVLNQPQHF. In DNA form, the CDR3 reads TGTGCCAGCAGTGGGGAGAGTGATGTACTAAATCAGCCCCAGCATTTT.

The CDR3 DNA is TGTGCCAGCCAGGGACAGGGGATATACACCGGGGAGCTGTTTTTT. It encodes CASQGQGIYTGELFF. The chain carries TRBV9 and TRBJ2-2; 10 bases line up with TRBD1. The junction had 6 bases not matched to a gene; V was cut back by 7 bases and J by 3 bases. Germline CDR1 reads SGDLS; CDR2 reads YYNGEE. The CDR3 is 15 residues long.

This chain connects TRBV10-3 to TRBJ2-1; 8 bases are a match to TRBD2. Trimming at V came to 8 bases and at J to 6 bases, leaving 9 bases not matched to a gene. Germline V gene data show CDR1 as ENHRY and CDR2 as SYGVKD. CDR3 length: 14 residues. The chain's CDR3 is CAIQGGRSPNEQFF. In DNA, the CDR3 is TGTGCCATCCAAGGCGGGAGGTCCCCCAATGAGCAGTTCTTC.

The chain's CDR3 is CASSPGGEQFF. In DNA, the CDR3 is TGTGCCAGCAGCCCTGGCGGTGAGCAGTTCTTC. This chain connects TRBV6-5 to TRBJ2-1; D uncertain. CDR3 length: 11 residues. Deletions cut 6 bases from V and 9 bases from J, with 9 bases between. Germline CDR1 is MNHEY and CDR2 is SVGAGI.

The chain joins TRBV2 to TRBJ2-3; the match to TRBD2 covers 9 bases. CDR3 length equals 18 residues. The ends lost 5 bases at V and 1 base at J; junction bases unmatched: 13. CDR1 and CDR2 (germline): SNHLY, FYNNEI. The CDR3 reads CASSLQRGAGLGTDTQYF. CDR3 in DNA: TGTGCCAGCAGTCTTCAGCGGGGGGCCGGCCTTGGCACAGATACGCAGTATTTT. Complete variable domain (other parts from reference TRBV2 and TRBJ2-3): EPEVTQTPSHQVTQMGQEVILRCVPISNHLYFYWYRQILGQKVEFLVSFYNNEISEKSEIFDDQFSVERPDGSNFTLKIRSTKLEDSAMYFCASSLQRGAGLGTDTQYFGPGTRLTVL.